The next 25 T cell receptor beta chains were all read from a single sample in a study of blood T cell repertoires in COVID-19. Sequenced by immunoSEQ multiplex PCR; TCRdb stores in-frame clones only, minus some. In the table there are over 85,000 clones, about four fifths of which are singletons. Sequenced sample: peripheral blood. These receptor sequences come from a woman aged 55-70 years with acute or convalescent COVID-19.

Here the CDR3 reads CAWSTGDWGYSNQPQHF. The CDR3 nucleotides read TGTGCCTGGTCAACGGGGGATTGGGGATATAGCAATCAGCCCCAGCATTTT. The chain is built from TRBV30 and TRBJ1-5; tentatively, D is TRBD1 (5 bases). V lost 5 bases and J lost 0, with 20 bases in between. Per germline, CDR1 GTSNPN and CDR2 SVGIG (reference sequence). This CDR3 region has 17 residues. The complete variable domain, with remaining parts taken from reference TRBV30 and TRBJ1-5, reads SQTIHQWPATLVQPVGSPLSLECTVEGTSNPNLYWYRQAAGRGLQLLFYSVGIGQISSEVPQNLSASRPQDRQFILSSKKLLLSDSGFYLCAWSTGDWGYSNQPQHFGDGTRLSIL.

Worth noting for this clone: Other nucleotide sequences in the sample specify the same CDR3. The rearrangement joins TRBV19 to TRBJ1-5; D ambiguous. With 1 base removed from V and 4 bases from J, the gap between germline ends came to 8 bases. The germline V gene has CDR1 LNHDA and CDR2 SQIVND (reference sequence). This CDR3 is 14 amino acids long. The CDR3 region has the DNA TGTGCCAGTAGTATAGGGACGGGGAATCAGCCCCAGCATTTT. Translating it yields CASSIGTGNQPQHF.

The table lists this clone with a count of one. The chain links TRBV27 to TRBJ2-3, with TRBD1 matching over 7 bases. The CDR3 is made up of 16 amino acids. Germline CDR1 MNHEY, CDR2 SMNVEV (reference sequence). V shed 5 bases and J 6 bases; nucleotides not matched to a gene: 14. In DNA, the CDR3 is TGTGCCAGCAGTAGTCAGACAGGGCGGTTGACCGATACGCAGTATTTT. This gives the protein CASSSQTGRLTDTQYF.

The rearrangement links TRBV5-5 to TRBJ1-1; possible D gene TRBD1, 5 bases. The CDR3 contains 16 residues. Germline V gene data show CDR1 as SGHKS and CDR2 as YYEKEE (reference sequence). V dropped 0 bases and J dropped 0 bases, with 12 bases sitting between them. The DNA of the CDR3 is TGTGCCAGCAGCTTGGTTGTAGGGGCCCTGAACACTGAAGCTTTCTTT. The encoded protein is CASSLVVGALNTEAFF.

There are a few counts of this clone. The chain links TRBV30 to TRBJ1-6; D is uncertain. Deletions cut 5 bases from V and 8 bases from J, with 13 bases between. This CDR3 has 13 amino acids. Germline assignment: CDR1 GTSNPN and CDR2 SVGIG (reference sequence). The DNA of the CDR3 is TGTGCCTGGCACTTAGGGCGGGATTCACCCCTCCACTTT. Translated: CAWHLGRDSPLHF.

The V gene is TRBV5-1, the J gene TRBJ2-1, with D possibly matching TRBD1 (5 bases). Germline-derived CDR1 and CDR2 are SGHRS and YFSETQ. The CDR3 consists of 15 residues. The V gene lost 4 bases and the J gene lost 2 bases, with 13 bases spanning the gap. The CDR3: CASSRTPDTYNEQFF. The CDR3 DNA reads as TGCGCCAGCAGCCGAACCCCGGACACCTACAATGAGCAGTTCTTC.

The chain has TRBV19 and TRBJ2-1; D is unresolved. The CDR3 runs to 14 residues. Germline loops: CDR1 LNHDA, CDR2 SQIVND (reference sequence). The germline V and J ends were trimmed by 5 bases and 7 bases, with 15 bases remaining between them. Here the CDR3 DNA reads TGTGCCAGTAGTTCCTCCGCATCCGGGAATGAGCAGTTCTTC. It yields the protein CASSSSASGNEQFF.

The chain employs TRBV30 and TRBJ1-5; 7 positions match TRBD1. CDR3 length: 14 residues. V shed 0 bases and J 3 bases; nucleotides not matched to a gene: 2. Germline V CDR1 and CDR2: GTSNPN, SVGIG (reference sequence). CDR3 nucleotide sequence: TGTGCCTGGAGTGTACAGGGGAACAATCAGCCCCAGCATTTT. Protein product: CAWSVQGNNQPQHF. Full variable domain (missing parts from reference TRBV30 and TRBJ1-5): SQTIHQWPATLVQPVGSPLSLECTVEGTSNPNLYWYRQAAGRGLQLLFYSVGIGQISSEVPQNLSASRPQDRQFILSSKKLLLSDSGFYLCAWSVQGNNQPQHFGDGTRLSIL.

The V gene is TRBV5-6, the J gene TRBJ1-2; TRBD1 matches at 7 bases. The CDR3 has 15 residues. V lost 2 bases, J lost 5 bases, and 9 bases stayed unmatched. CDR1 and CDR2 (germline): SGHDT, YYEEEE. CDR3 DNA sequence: TGTGCCAGCAGCTTACCGGGACAGACTACATATGGCTACACCTTC. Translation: CASSLPGQTTYGYTF.

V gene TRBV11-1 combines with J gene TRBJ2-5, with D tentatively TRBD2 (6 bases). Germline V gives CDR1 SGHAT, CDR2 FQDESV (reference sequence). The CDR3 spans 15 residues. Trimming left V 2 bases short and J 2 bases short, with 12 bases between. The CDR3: CASSLSGEKQETQYF. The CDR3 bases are TGTGCCAGCAGCTTATCGGGGGAAAAACAAGAGACCCAGTACTTC.

The CDR3 here is CAWGRGFPGELFF. In DNA, the CDR3 is TGTGCCTGGGGGCGGGGGTTTCCCGGGGAGCTGTTTTTT. The V gene is TRBV30, the J gene TRBJ2-2; 7 bases match TRBD2. J was trimmed by 6 bases and V by 5 bases; bases with no gene match: 6. From germline, CDR1 is GTSNPN and CDR2 SVGIG (reference sequence). The length of the CDR3 is 13 residues.

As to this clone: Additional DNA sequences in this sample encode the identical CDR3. This CDR3 is CASGRGNQPQHF. The CDR3, as DNA: TGTGCCAGTGGGAGGGGCAATCAGCCCCAGCATTTT. The rearrangement uses TRBV12-3 or TRBV12-4 and TRBJ1-5; D gene ambiguous. The CDR3 totals 12 residues. Between the trimmed V and J ends, which lost 9 bases and 2 bases, there was a span of 8 bases.

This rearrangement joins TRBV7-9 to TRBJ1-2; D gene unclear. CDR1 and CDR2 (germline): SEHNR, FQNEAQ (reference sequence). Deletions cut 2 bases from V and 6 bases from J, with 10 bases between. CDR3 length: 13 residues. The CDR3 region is CASSLLYGNGYTF. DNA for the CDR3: TGTGCCAGCAGCTTATTGTACGGGAATGGCTACACCTTC. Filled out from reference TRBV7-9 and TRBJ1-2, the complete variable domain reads DTGVSQNPRHKITKRGQNVTFRCDPISEHNRLYWYRQTLGQGPEFLTYFQNEAQLEKSRLLSDRFSAERPKGSFSTLEIQRTEQGDSAMYLCASSLLYGNGYTFGSGTRLTVV.

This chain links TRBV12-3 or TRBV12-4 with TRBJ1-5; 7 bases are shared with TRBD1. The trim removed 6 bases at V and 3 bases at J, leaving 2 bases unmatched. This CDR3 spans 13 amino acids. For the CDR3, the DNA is TGTGCCAGCAGGGGACAGTACAATCAGCCCCAGCATTTT. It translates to CASRGQYNQPQHF.

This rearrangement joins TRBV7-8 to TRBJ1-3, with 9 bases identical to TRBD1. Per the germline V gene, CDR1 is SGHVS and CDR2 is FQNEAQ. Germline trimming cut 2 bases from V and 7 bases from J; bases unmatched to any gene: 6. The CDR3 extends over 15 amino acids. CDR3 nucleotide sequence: TGTGCCAGCAGCTTAAACCGGGACAGGGAGAACACCATATATTTT. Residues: CASSLNRDRENTIYF.

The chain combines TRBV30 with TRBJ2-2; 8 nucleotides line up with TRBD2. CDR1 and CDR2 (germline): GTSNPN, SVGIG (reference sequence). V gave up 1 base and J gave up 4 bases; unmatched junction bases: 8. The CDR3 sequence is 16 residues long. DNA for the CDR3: TGTGCCTGGAGTGACTCCCGCGGGGGGTTCACCGGGGAGCTGTTTTTT. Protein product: CAWSDSRGGFTGELFF.

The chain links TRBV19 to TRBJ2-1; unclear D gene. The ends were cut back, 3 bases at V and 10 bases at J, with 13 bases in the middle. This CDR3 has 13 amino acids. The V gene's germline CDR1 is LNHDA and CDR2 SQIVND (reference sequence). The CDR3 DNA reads TGTGCCAGTAGTATTAGTCTCCCCTCCGAGCAGTTCTTC. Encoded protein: CASSISLPSEQFF. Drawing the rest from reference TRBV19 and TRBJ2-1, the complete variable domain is DGGITQSPKYLFRKEGQNVTLSCEQNLNHDAMYWYRQDPGQGLRLIYYSQIVNDFQKGDIAEGYSVSREKKESFPLTVTSAQKNPTAFYLCASSISLPSEQFFGPGTRLTVL.

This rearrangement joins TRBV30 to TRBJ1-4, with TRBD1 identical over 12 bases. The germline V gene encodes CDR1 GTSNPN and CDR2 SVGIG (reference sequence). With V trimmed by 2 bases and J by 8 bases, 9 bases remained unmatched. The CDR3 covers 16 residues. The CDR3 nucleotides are TGTGCCTGGAGTTCCGGGACAGGGGGCGCGAACGAAAAACTGTTTTTT. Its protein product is CAWSSGTGGANEKLFF.

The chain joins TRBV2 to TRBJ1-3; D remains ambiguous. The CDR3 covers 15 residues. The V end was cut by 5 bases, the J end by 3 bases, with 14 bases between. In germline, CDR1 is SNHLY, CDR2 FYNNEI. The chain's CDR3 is CASSIYSILGNTIYF. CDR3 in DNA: TGTGCCAGCAGTATTTACTCCATACTTGGAAACACCATATATTTT.

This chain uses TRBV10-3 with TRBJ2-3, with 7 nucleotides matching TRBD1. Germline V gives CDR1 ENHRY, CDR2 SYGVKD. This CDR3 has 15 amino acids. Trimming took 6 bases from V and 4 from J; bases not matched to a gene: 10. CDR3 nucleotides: TGTGCCATCAGGGATTGGACAGGCTCGCCAGATACGCAGTATTTT. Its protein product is CAIRDWTGSPDTQYF.

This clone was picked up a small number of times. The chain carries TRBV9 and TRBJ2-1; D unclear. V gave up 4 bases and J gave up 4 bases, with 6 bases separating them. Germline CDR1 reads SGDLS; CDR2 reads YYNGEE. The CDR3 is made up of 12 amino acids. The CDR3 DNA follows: TGTGCCAGCAGCAACGGTTACAATGAGCAGTTCTTC. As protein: CASSNGYNEQFF.

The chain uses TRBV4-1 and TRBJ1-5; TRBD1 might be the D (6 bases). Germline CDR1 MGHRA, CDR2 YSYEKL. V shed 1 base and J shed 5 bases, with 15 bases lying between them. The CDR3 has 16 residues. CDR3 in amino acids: CASSQGFRDIYQPQHF. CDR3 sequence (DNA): TGCGCCAGCAGCCAAGGATTCCGGGACATTTATCAGCCCCAGCATTTT.

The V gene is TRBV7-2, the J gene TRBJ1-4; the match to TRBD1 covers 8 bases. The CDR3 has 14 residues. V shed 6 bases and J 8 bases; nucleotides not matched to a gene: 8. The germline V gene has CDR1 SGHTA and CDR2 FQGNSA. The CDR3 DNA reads TGTGCCAGCAGTCAAGACAGGGGAGGAGAAAAACTGTTTTTT. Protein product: CASSQDRGGEKLFF.

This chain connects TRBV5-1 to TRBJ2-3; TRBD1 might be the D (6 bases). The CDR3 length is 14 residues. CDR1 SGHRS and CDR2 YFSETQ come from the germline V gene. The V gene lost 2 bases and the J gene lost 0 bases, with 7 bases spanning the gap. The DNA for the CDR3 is TGCGCCAGCAGCTTACAGGGTAGCACAGATACGCAGTATTTT. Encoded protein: CASSLQGSTDTQYF.

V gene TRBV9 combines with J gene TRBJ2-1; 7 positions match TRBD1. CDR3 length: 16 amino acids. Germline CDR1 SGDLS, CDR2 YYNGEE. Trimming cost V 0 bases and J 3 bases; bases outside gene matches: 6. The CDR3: CASSVGGHRGYNEQFF. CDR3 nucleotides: TGTGCCAGCAGCGTAGGAGGACACAGGGGCTACAATGAGCAGTTCTTC.